The source of this T cell receptor (beta chain) is a study of T-cell reconstitution after alpha-beta-depleted transplantation in children. This clonotype was detected ten times or more. TCRbeta library preparation incorporated unique molecular identifiers. TCRdb analysed the PCR reads with MiXCR anew, one entry per CDR3 protein. The repertoire includes fewer than 120,000 distinct CDR3 sequences, 10% of them detected once, and 8% to 9.5% sits in the top ten. V was trimmed by 4 bases and J by 3 bases, leaving 14 bases between them. CDR1 and CDR2 (germline): SGHTA, FQGNSA. The CDR3 extends over 15 amino acids.

The source is a human donor who donated a stem cell graft to a child with acute lymphoblastic leukemia. The sequencing here drew on PBMCs from the stem cell graft donor, taken from the stem cell graft. The chain uses TRBV7-2 and TRBJ2-3; D remains ambiguous. This chain's CDR3 is CASSSPPGPTDTQYF. As DNA, the CDR3 is TGTGCCAGCAGCTCCCCCCCTGGGCCGACAGATACGCAGTATTTT.